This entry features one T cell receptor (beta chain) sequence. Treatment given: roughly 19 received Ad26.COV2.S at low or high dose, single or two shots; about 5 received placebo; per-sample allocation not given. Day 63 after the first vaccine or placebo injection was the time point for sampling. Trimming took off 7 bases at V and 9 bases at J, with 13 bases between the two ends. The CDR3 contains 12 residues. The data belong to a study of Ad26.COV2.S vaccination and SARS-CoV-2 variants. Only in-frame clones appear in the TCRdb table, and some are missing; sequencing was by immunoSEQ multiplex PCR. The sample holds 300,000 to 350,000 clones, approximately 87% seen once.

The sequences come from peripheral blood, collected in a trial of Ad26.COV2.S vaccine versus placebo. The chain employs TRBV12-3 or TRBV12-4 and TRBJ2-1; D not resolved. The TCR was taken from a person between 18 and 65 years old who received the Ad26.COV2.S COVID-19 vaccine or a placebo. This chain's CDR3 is CASKELGTEQFF. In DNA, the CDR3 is TGTGCCAGCAAGGAGTTGGGTACTGAGCAGTTCTTC.